This T cell receptor (beta chain) was obtained from a study of T cell responses to AZD1222 COVID-19 vaccine. There are 18 residues in the CDR3. Repertoires were generated with immunoSEQ multiplex PCR, while TCRdb's copy carries only in-frame clones and drops some. Of roughly 200,000 clones in the sample, about 95% are singletons; the top ten hold over 1.5%. Sequenced here: peripheral blood, sampled 28 days after the second dose of the MenACWY control vaccine. The source is an adult who received the MenACWY meningococcal vaccine as a control. The V and J genes are TRBV21-1 and TRBJ1-2. TRBV21-1 is a known pseudogene. CDR3 region: CASSKASQSIVANYGYTF. For the CDR3, the DNA is TGTGCCAGCAGCAAAGCTTCTCAGAGCATCGTAGCTAACTATGGCTACACCTTC.